A single TCR beta chain is shown here with its context. Its target is unknown. Using immunoSEQ multiplex PCR, the repertoire was profiled, and TCRdb retains in-frame clones only, with some absent. The sample records nearly 50,000 clones, roughly 80% being singletons. The record originates from a study of PD-1 blockade in classical Hodgkin lymphoma. As for the study in general: It was nivolumab at 3 mg/kg, given intravenously every 2 weeks, that patients received. Regarding the study as a whole: With CD4+ cells, TCR diversity rose significantly by C4D1, but not with CD8+ cells. At baseline, newly diagnosed patients reportedly showed less TCR diversity than healthy donors.

Time point noted: cycle 4 day 1 (C4D1), after 5 to 7 weeks of nivolumab. Each patient experienced a relapse that followed autologous stem cell transplantation, and brentuximab vedotin exposure varied. V dropped 5 bases and J dropped 0 bases, with 4 bases sitting between them. Looked up from germline, CDR1 is SNHLY and CDR2 is FYNNEI. The CDR3 runs to 12 residues. The chain combines TRBV2 with TRBJ1-1; D is undetermined. This TCR was sampled from a human donor with classical Hodgkin lymphoma. The source material was peripheral blood mononuclear cells (PBMCs), sampled before the fourth cycle of nivolumab. CDR3 residues: CASSRLNTEAFF. The CDR3 nucleotides read TGTGCCAGCAGTCGCCTGAACACTGAAGCTTTCTTT.